The 20 T cell receptor beta chains reported below all come from one sample, sequenced in a study of human T cells and chemical hapten exposure. TCRdb ran MiXCR on the RACE reads and lists one entry per CDR3 protein. The profile shows some 51,000 distinct CDR3 sequences, approximately 8.8% of them singletons. Noted time point: pre-sensitization, week 0. The treatment was: therapeutic diphenylcyclopropenone sensitization with weekly scalp DPC. The sequences come from whole blood, collected in connection with sensitization to the hapten diphenylcyclopropenone (DPC). These TCRs come from a woman aged 40 to 50 with alopecia areata. Some clones in this sample may be carry-over from other donors' samples.

The J gene is TRBJ1-1, the V gene TRBV4-1, with D unclear. CDR3 length: 12 residues. Germline-derived CDR1 and CDR2 are MGHRA and YSYEKL. Trimming pared 4 bases from V and 1 base from J, leaving 4 bases between. The CDR3 sequence is CASSRGNTEAFF. The DNA for the CDR3 is TGCGCCAGCAGCCGGGGGAACACTGAAGCTTTCTTT.

This clonotype has at least ten counts. This chain uses TRBV4-1 with TRBJ2-2; tentatively, D is TRBD2 (6 bases). Germline V lookup: CDR1 MGHRA, CDR2 YSYEKL. Between the trimmed V and J ends, which lost 0 bases and 4 bases, there was a span of 9 bases. CDR3 size: 15 residues. The CDR3 protein is CASSQDRTTTGELFF. The CDR3 coding sequence is TGCGCCAGCAGCCAAGACCGGACTACCACCGGGGAGCTGTTTTTT.

This clonotype was detected many times. J is TRBJ2-1 and V is TRBV4-1; D possibly matches TRBD1 or TRBD2 (5 bases each). The V gene's germline CDR1 is MGHRA and CDR2 YSYEKL. The V end was cut by 2 bases, the J end by 7 bases, with 21 bases between. The CDR3 loop spans 17 amino acids. CDR3 sequence: CASSQSPHAQGENEQFF. CDR3 DNA sequence: TGCGCCAGCAGCCAATCCCCTCACGCCCAAGGGGAGAATGAGCAGTTCTTC.

The table lists this clonotype with many counts. The rearrangement joins TRBV20-1 to TRBJ1-2; perhaps TRBD1 as D (5 bases). Germline V gene data show CDR1 as DFQATT and CDR2 as SNEGSKA (reference sequence). V was shortened by 6 bases and J by 7 bases, with 9 bases between the two germline ends. The CDR3 consists of 10 residues. CDR3 nucleotide sequence: TGCAGTGCCCGGACAACTGGCTACACCTTC. Encoded protein: CSARTTGYTF.

This clonotype was counted many times. The J gene is TRBJ2-7, the V gene TRBV18, with a tentative D call TRBD2 (5 bases). The CDR3 totals 15 residues. Trimming cost V 6 bases and J 4 bases, with 19 bases left between them. CDR1 is KGHSH, CDR2 LQKENI, per germline. The CDR3 loop is CASSTAAEGRYEQYF. The CDR3 DNA sequence: TGTGCCAGCTCGACCGCCGCTGAAGGGAGATACGAGCAGTACTTC.

The rearrangement links TRBV11-3 to TRBJ2-3, with TRBD2 identical over 8 bases. This CDR3 has 16 amino acids. Unmatched junction bases numbered 8, after V lost 5 bases and J lost 1 base. CDR1 and CDR2 from the germline V gene are SGHNT and YENEEA. Here the CDR3 DNA reads TGTGCCAGCAGCCCCCGCGGGGGGCTAGGCACAGATACGCAGTATTTT. This encodes CASSPRGGLGTDTQYF.

This clonotype was observed at least ten times. The chain links TRBV6-2 or TRBV6-3 to TRBJ2-3; 7 bases map to TRBD2. Germline loops: CDR1 MNHEY, CDR2 SVGEGT. The CDR3 runs 15 residues. The J segment lost 5 bases and the V segment lost 5 bases, leaving 10 bases of the junction unmatched. The CDR3 nucleotides are TGTGCCAGCAGTCCGGACCGGACTAGAGTAGATACGCAGTATTTT. It encodes CASSPDRTRVDTQYF.

This clonotype has ten or more counts. This chain connects TRBV28 to TRBJ2-7, with D possibly TRBD1 on 5 matching bases. V was clipped by 4 bases and J by 3 bases, with 7 bases between them. Germline V gene data show CDR1 as MDHEN and CDR2 as SYDVKM. CDR3 length: 12 residues. Written as DNA, the CDR3 is TGTGCCAGCAGTTCAGGGAACTACGAGCAGTACTTC. This translates into CASSSGNYEQYF.

This clonotype was counted a few times. The chain joins TRBV7-2 to TRBJ1-1, with a tentative D call TRBD1 (5 bases). From germline, CDR1 is SGHTA and CDR2 FQGNSA. This CDR3 has 13 amino acids. Deletions cut 2 bases from V and 2 bases from J, with 6 bases between. This chain's CDR3 is CASSLWGNTEAFF. CDR3 DNA sequence: TGTGCCAGCAGCTTATGGGGCAACACTGAAGCTTTCTTT.

Many counts were recorded for this clonotype. The chain joins TRBV18 to TRBJ2-6; D ambiguous. V shed 3 bases and J shed 4 bases, with 7 bases lying between them. The CDR3 length is 14 residues. Germline V gene lookup returns CDR1 KGHSH and CDR2 LQKENI. CDR3 bases: TGTGCCAGCTCACCGGAAACCGGGGCCAACGTCCTGACTTTC. Amino acid sequence: CASSPETGANVLTF.

The chain is built from TRBV29-1 and TRBJ2-7; D not certain. V was pared by 5 bases and J by 0 bases, with 8 bases between. CDR3 size: 12 residues. The V gene's germline CDR1 is SQVTM and CDR2 ANQGSEA. CDR3 region: CSVSISSYEQYF. CDR3 nucleotide sequence: TGCAGCGTTTCAATCAGCTCCTACGAGCAGTACTTC.

This clonotype was seen ten or more times. The chain links TRBV24-1 to TRBJ2-1, with 8 positions matching TRBD1. Germline CDR1 is KGHDR and CDR2 is SFDVKD. Trimming took 2 bases from V and 6 from J; bases not matched to a gene: 5. CDR3 length: 15 residues. As DNA, the CDR3 is TGTGCCACCAGTGATTCGGGACAGGTTACCAATGAGCAGTTCTTC. It codes for CATSDSGQVTNEQFF.

This clonotype came up many times. An end of the junction does not agree with germline; a read error may underlie this. This chain uses TRBV7-2 with TRBJ2-3, with D uncertain. The CDR3 extends over 13 amino acids. Germline V gene sequence: CDR1 SGHTA, CDR2 FQGNSA. CDR3 amino acids: CASSFQAHDMQYF. DNA for the CDR3: TGTGCCAGCAGCTTCCAAGCCCACGATATGCAGTATTTT.

This clonotype was seen at least ten times. The chain joins TRBV9 to TRBJ2-1, with 12 bases that match TRBD2. Germline V gives CDR1 SGDLS, CDR2 YYNGEE. There are 16 residues in the CDR3. The V and J ends lost 0 bases and 4 bases, in that order; junction bases with no gene match: 2. The CDR3 DNA is TGTGCCAGCAGCGTAGAGCTAGCGGGGGGGTACAATGAGCAGTTCTTC. The encoded protein is CASSVELAGGYNEQFF.

This clonotype was seen a handful of times. The V gene is TRBV10-3, the J gene TRBJ2-3, with 10 bases aligning to TRBD1. The CDR3 consists of 16 residues. Looked up from germline, CDR1 is ENHRY and CDR2 is SYGVKD. The V gene end was trimmed by 6 bases and the J gene end by 4 bases; junction bases not matched to a gene: 10. For the CDR3, the DNA is TGTGCCATCAGGCCCTGGGGACAGGGGCAATCAGATACGCAGTATTTT. Residues: CAIRPWGQGQSDTQYF.

There are a few counts of this clonotype. The chain combines TRBV4-1 with TRBJ1-1, with D unresolved. This CDR3 has 14 residues. V shed 3 bases and J shed 5 bases, with 13 bases lying between them. Germline assignment: CDR1 MGHRA and CDR2 YSYEKL. CDR3 DNA sequence: TGCGCCAGCAGCCAGGAGACTTCGAGGACTGAAGCTTTCTTT. Its protein product is CASSQETSRTEAFF.

This clonotype has ten or more counts. The chain is built from TRBV6-2 or TRBV6-3 and TRBJ1-6; no clear D gene. V was pared by 6 bases and J by 10 bases, with 13 bases between. Germline V CDR1 and CDR2: MNHEY, SVGEGT. The CDR3 is 13 residues long. CDR3 nucleotide sequence: TGTGCCAGCAGATCAACTTTTGGATCACCCCTCCACTTT. Protein sequence: CASRSTFGSPLHF.

This CDR3 reads CASRETFYSNQPQHF. The CDR3 nucleotides read TGCGCCAGCCGCGAGACCTTTTATAGCAATCAGCCCCAGCATTTT. The chain uses TRBV4-3 and TRBJ1-5; no firm D call. The CDR3 length is 15 residues. V was clipped by 8 bases and J by 0 bases, with 14 bases between them. Per the germline V gene, CDR1 is LGHNA and CDR2 is YSLEER.

A note on this clonotype: A read error may be the cause here, since a much bigger clone is one base away. The chain uses TRBV20-1 and TRBJ1-5; D uncertain. The V gene lost 2 bases and the J gene lost 0 bases, with 5 bases spanning the gap. From germline, CDR1 is DFQATT and CDR2 SNEGSKA (reference sequence). CDR3 size: 13 residues. Written as DNA, the CDR3 is TGCAGTGCTAGACTTCTTAGCAATCAGCCCCAGCATTTT. It specifies CSARLLSNQPQHF.

This clonotype has a handful of counts. The chain is built from TRBV4-1 and TRBJ2-1; TRBD2 aligns across 12 bases. J gave up 8 bases and V 4 bases, and 6 bases lay outside the gene matches. Per germline, CDR1 MGHRA and CDR2 YSYEKL. The CDR3 contains 15 residues. The CDR3 DNA reads as TGCGCCAGCAGCCGTACTAGCGGGGGGCCTGATGAGCAGTTCTTC. Protein sequence: CASSRTSGGPDEQFF.